The next 20 T cell receptor beta chains were all read from a single sample in a study of T cells in Graves' hyperthyroidism and ophthalmopathy. TCR beta CDR3 regions were amplified from RNA transcripts. TCR CDR3 underwent first-round RT-PCR with the HTBI primer set. One entry per CDR3 protein, called by TCRdb with MiXCR from the multiplex PCR reads. The top ten hold about a third of the sample, which has 600,000 to 800,000 distinct CDR3 sequences, 35% seen once. The specimen was blood. The receptor set was obtained from a woman aged 35 to 49 with Graves' hyperthyroidism.

In its sample, this clonotype was seen a few times. The chain combines TRBV10-2 with TRBJ1-3; no definite D call. Trimming cost V 7 bases and J 0 bases, with 4 bases left between them. Germline V gene lookup returns CDR1 WSHSY and CDR2 SAAADI. CDR3 length: 12 residues. The chain's CDR3 is CASTVSGNTIYF. The CDR3 nucleotides are TGCGCCAGCACAGTCTCTGGAAACACCATATATTTT.

This clonotype was found many times. The chain links TRBV7-8 to TRBJ1-5, with D possibly TRBD1 on 6 matching bases. Trimming cost V 1 base and J 6 bases, with 13 bases left between them. In germline, CDR1 is SGHVS, CDR2 FQNEAQ. The CDR3 consists of 15 residues. This chain's CDR3 is CASSLVQGGAQPQHF. The CDR3 coding sequence is TGTGCCAGCAGCTTAGTACAGGGTGGAGCTCAGCCCCAGCATTTT.

As concerns this clonotype: A much larger clone sits a single nucleotide away, making a read error possible. This chain joins TRBV28 and TRBJ1-2; D is undetermined. The germline V gene has CDR1 MDHEN and CDR2 SYDVKM. The CDR3 is made up of 12 amino acids. V shed 5 bases and J shed 2 bases, with 6 bases lying between them. The CDR3 bases are TGTGCCAGCAGTGATTGGAACTATGGCTACACCTTC. As protein: CASSDWNYGYTF.

This clonotype occurred many times. V and J are TRBV29-1 and TRBJ1-3; 7 bases agree with TRBD1. The CDR3 extends over 13 amino acids. Germline-derived CDR1 and CDR2 are SQVTM and ANQGSEA. The trim removed 5 bases at V and 2 bases at J, leaving 3 bases unmatched. CDR3 protein: CSVRQGTGNTIYF. The CDR3 DNA is TGCAGCGTTCGACAGGGAACTGGAAACACCATATATTTT. The whole variable domain, remainder taken from reference TRBV29-1 and TRBJ1-3, is SAVISQKPSRDICQRGTSLTIQCQVDSQVTMMFWYRQQPGQSLTLIATANQGSEATYESGFVIDKFPISRPNLTFSTLTVSNMSPEDSSIYLCSVRQGTGNTIYFGEGSWLTVV.

This clonotype occurred many times. The chain combines TRBV6-5 with TRBJ2-6; D gene ambiguous. Germline values: CDR1 MNHEY, CDR2 SVGAGI. The CDR3 has 13 amino acids. V was cut by 4 bases and J by 5 bases, with 6 bases left in between. CDR3 protein: CASSSTRANVLTF. CDR3 in DNA: TGTGCCAGCAGTTCGACACGGGCCAACGTCCTGACTTTC.

Remarks on this clonotype: This CDR3 fails to terminate in the conserved phenylalanine or tryptophan, so it likely reflects a read error. It is unclear where the CDR3 begins or ends on the DNA, so no DNA is shown, and the CDR3 is as TCRdb lists it. This chain joins TRBV5-5 and TRBJ1-2; the table names TRBD1, a call not compared with the DNA. CDR1 SGHKS and CDR2 YYEKEE come from the germline V gene (reference sequence). Counting both end residues, the CDR3 totals 10 amino acids. The CDR3 protein is CASTRADIFA.

The chain links TRBV29-1 to TRBJ1-1, with 8 bases aligning to TRBD1. Germline CDR1 reads SQVTM; CDR2 reads ANQGSEA. The CDR3 covers 13 residues. J was trimmed by 4 bases and V by 4 bases; bases with no gene match: 5. CDR3 DNA sequence: TGCAGCGTTGGACAGGGGAGGGTCACTGAAGCTTTCTTT. Translation gives CSVGQGRVTEAFF.

This clonotype was recorded many times. This chain connects TRBV7-9 to TRBJ1-4; D remains ambiguous. The CDR3 consists of 15 residues. Germline V gene data show CDR1 as SEHNR and CDR2 as FQNEAQ (reference sequence). The germline V and J ends were trimmed by 2 bases and 2 bases, with 9 bases remaining between them. The CDR3 sequence is CASSLSLGTNEKLFF. The DNA of the CDR3 is TGTGCCAGCAGCTTAAGCCTTGGGACTAATGAAAAACTGTTTTTT.

V gene TRBV7-3 combines with J gene TRBJ2-5, with D maybe TRBD2 (5 bases). V lost 2 bases, J lost 2 bases, and 18 bases lay in between. This CDR3 region has 17 residues. The germline V gene has CDR1 SGHTA and CDR2 FQGTGA. CDR3 amino acids: CASSLDRKGGLQETQYF. The CDR3 bases are TGTGCCAGCAGCTTAGATCGGAAAGGTGGACTTCAAGAGACCCAGTACTTC.

This clonotype appeared many times. V usage is TRBV19 and J usage is TRBJ2-5; D is ambiguous. With 3 bases removed from V and 2 bases from J, the gap between germline ends came to 7 bases. Germline values: CDR1 LNHDA, CDR2 SQIVND (reference sequence). This CDR3 comprises 13 residues. The DNA of the CDR3 is TGTGCCAGTAGTATCTCGGTTCAAGAGACCCAGTACTTC. Protein sequence: CASSISVQETQYF.

This clonotype has at least ten counts. V usage is TRBV19 and J usage is TRBJ1-4; D gene unclear. V was cut by 5 bases and J by 4 bases, with 8 bases left in between. This CDR3 comprises 13 residues. Germline lookup yields CDR1 LNHDA and CDR2 SQIVND (reference sequence). The CDR3 is CASSVQNNEKLFF. CDR3 nucleotide sequence: TGTGCCAGTAGTGTCCAGAATAATGAAAAACTGTTTTTT.

This clonotype occurred a few times. The chain links TRBV6-2 or TRBV6-3 to TRBJ1-1, with a possible D match to TRBD1 (6 bases). The CDR3 has 17 residues. Between the trimmed V and J ends, which lost 2 bases and 0 bases, there was a span of 16 bases. The V gene's germline CDR1 is MNHEY and CDR2 SVGEGT. CDR3 protein: CASSYRQDQGMNTEAFF. As DNA, the CDR3 is TGTGCCAGCAGTTACCGACAGGATCAAGGTATGAACACTGAAGCTTTCTTT.

The chain employs TRBV7-2 and TRBJ1-5, with D unresolved. Trimming removed 8 bases at V and 7 bases at J, with 15 bases between. The germline V gene encodes CDR1 SGHTA and CDR2 FQGNSA. The CDR3 is 13 amino acids. The CDR3 sequence: CASSPSPEQPQHF. The DNA for the CDR3 is TGTGCCAGCTCACCCTCCCCGGAACAGCCCCAGCATTTT.

The rearrangement uses TRBV25-1 and TRBJ2-7; 8 positions match TRBD1. The V gene's germline CDR1 is MGHDK and CDR2 SYGVNS. The V gene end was trimmed by 4 bases and the J gene end by 5 bases; junction bases not matched to a gene: 4. The CDR3 covers 13 residues. The CDR3 loop is CASSVRGLDEQYF. The DNA of the CDR3 is TGTGCCAGCAGTGTCAGGGGGCTTGACGAGCAGTACTTC.

The chain employs TRBV5-5 and TRBJ2-5; the D gene is possibly TRBD1 (7 bases). V was trimmed by 0 bases and J by 1 base, leaving 13 bases between them. In germline, CDR1 is SGHKS, CDR2 YYEKEE (reference sequence). This CDR3 spans 16 amino acids. The CDR3 is CASSLGPGGTQETQYF. CDR3 coding DNA: TGTGCCAGCAGCTTGGGTCCAGGGGGGACCCAAGAGACCCAGTACTTC.

This clonotype was found many times. The chain recombines TRBV20-1 with TRBJ2-7; 7 positions match TRBD1. Looked up from germline, CDR1 is DFQATT and CDR2 is SNEGSKA (reference sequence). The CDR3 totals 15 residues. Losses at the gene ends were 6 bases for V and 2 bases for J; bases not matched to a gene: 13. The CDR3 DNA is TGCAGTGCGGGAGTTGAGGGGACAGTAGCCTACGAGCAGTACTTC. Its translation: CSAGVEGTVAYEQYF.

This clonotype was recorded at least ten times. The genes are TRBV20-1 and TRBJ2-7; 11 bases are shared with TRBD2. The CDR3 runs 13 residues. The junction had 3 bases not matched to a gene; V was cut back by 4 bases and J by 4 bases. Germline V gene data show CDR1 as DFQATT and CDR2 as SNEGSKA (reference sequence). The CDR3 loop reads CSATASGGYEQYF. DNA of the CDR3: TGCAGTGCTACGGCTAGCGGGGGGTACGAGCAGTACTTC.

The rearrangement joins TRBV3-2 to TRBJ1-5. TRBV3-2 corresponds to a pseudogene. The CDR3 extends over 14 amino acids. As DNA, the CDR3 is TGTGCCAGCAGCCCAAAGTTCAGCAATCAGCCCCAGCATTTT. This sequence encodes CASSPKFSNQPQHF.

This clonotype was recorded at least ten times. The CDR3 spells CASSPQQGVSEAFF. The CDR3 DNA sequence: TGCGCCAGCAGCCCACAGCAGGGGGTATCTGAAGCTTTCTTT. The gene calls are TRBV10-1 and TRBJ1-1; 7 positions agree with TRBD1. From germline, CDR1 is WNHNN and CDR2 SYGVQD (reference sequence). The CDR3 covers 14 residues. Losses at the gene ends were 6 bases for V and 6 bases for J; bases not matched to a gene: 10.

Comment on this clonotype: Being one base from a much bigger clone, this may be a read error. J is TRBJ1-4 and V is TRBV7-2, with a weak D call TRBD1 (6 bases). Germline V gene sequence: CDR1 SGHTA, CDR2 FQGNSA. The CDR3 runs to 14 residues. CDR3 in amino acids: CASRTQGTNGKLFF. The DNA of the CDR3 is TGTGCCAGCAGGACACAGGGAACTAATGGAAAACTGTTTTTT. Using reference TRBV7-2 and TRBJ1-4 for the parts outside the CDR3, the full variable domain is GAGVSQSPSNKVTEKGKDVELRCDPISGHTALYWYRQSLGQGLEFLIYFQGNSAPDKSGLPSDRFSAERTGGSVSTLTIQRTQQEDSAVYLCASRTQGTNGKLFFGSGTQLSVL.